Below, 29 T cell receptor beta chains from the same sample are listed, as sequenced in a study of cytomegalovirus exposure and HLA in healthy donors. This PCR relied on a set of 60 Vbeta primers and 13 Jbeta primers. TCRdb's table, derived via immunoSEQ multiplex PCR, lists solely in-frame clones and lacks some. The sample consists of under 150,000 clones, 55% to 65% of them appearing once. The sequenced sample consisted of PBMCs. These receptors were taken from a man in his forties in good health and CMV-seropositive.

The chain couples TRBV11-2 to TRBJ1-1; TRBD1 aligns across 7 bases. J was trimmed by 10 bases and V by 2 bases; bases with no gene match: 7. The CDR3 spans 13 residues. Germline V gives CDR1 SGHAT, CDR2 FQNNGV. CDR3 in amino acids: CASSLSGTAIAFF. CDR3 sequence (DNA): TGTGCCAGCAGCTTATCCGGGACAGCCATAGCTTTCTTT. Full variable domain (missing parts from reference TRBV11-2 and TRBJ1-1): EAGVAQSPRYKIIEKRQSVAFWCNPISGHATLYWYQQILGQGPKLLIQFQNNGVVDDSQLPKDRFSAERLKGVDSTLKIQPAKLEDSAVYLCASSLSGTAIAFFGQGTRLTVV.

The chain employs TRBV5-1 and TRBJ2-5, with TRBD2 matching 14 bases. The germline CDR1 and CDR2 sequences are SGHRS and YFSETQ. This CDR3 has 16 amino acids. With V trimmed by 8 bases and J by 5 bases, 11 bases remained unmatched. The CDR3 nucleotides read TGCGCCAGTATCCCGGGACTAGCGGGGGCCGGGGAGACCCAGTACTTC. This sequence encodes CASIPGLAGAGETQYF.

The CDR3 DNA sequence: TGTGCCAGCAGTCCTACGGGTCGCTCCCCGACCCCACTCTACGAGCAGTACTTC. As protein: CASSPTGRSPTPLYEQYF. The chain employs TRBV27 and TRBJ2-7; the D is unclear. Trimming removed 5 bases from V and 3 bases from J, with 26 bases in between. The CDR3 spans 18 residues. Germline CDR1 reads MNHEY; CDR2 reads SMNVEV (reference sequence).

The rearrangement links TRBV29-1 to TRBJ1-5, with 10 positions matching TRBD1. The CDR3 is 14 amino acids. V lost 5 bases to trimming and J lost 3 bases; unmatched junction nucleotides: 4. The germline CDR1 and CDR2 sequences are SQVTM and ANQGSEA. CDR3 region: CSVSGTGDNQPQHF. The DNA for the CDR3 is TGCAGCGTTTCCGGGACAGGGGACAATCAGCCCCAGCATTTT.

The rearrangement uses TRBV29-1 and TRBJ2-7; unclear D gene. This CDR3 has 12 residues. CDR1 SQVTM and CDR2 ANQGSEA come from the germline V gene. The V gene lost 7 bases and the J gene lost 2 bases, with 12 bases spanning the gap. CDR3 sequence: CSAHGGTYEQYF. DNA for the CDR3: TGCAGCGCCCACGGTGGTACCTACGAGCAGTACTTC.

V usage is TRBV30 and J usage is TRBJ2-3, with 8 bases matching TRBD2. The CDR3 contains 15 residues. Germline V gives CDR1 GTSNPN, CDR2 SVGIG (reference sequence). With V trimmed by 2 bases and J by 0 bases, 4 bases remained unmatched. CDR3 DNA sequence: TGTGCCTGGAGTCGACTAGCGTCTAGCACAGATACGCAGTATTTT. Amino acid sequence: CAWSRLASSTDTQYF.

The table lists this clone with a few counts. V is TRBV18 and J is TRBJ1-1, with D possibly matching TRBD1 (6 bases). Trimming removed 3 bases from V and 10 bases from J, with 12 bases in between. The CDR3 sequence is 12 residues long. In germline, CDR1 is KGHSH, CDR2 LQKENI. CDR3: CASSPYREGAFF. The CDR3 bases are TGTGCCAGCTCACCGTACAGGGAAGGAGCTTTCTTT.

The rearrangement joins TRBV29-1 to TRBJ2-3; unclear D gene. The ends were cut back, 5 bases at V and 3 bases at J, with 15 bases in the middle. The CDR3 spans 14 residues. Germline V gives CDR1 SQVTM, CDR2 ANQGSEA. This CDR3 reads CSVSVLTTTDTQYF. The CDR3 DNA reads as TGCAGCGTTTCGGTACTAACGACTACAGATACGCAGTATTTT.

CDR3 bases: TGCGCCAGCAGCCTAGGACAGTCTCTCGAGCAGTACTTC. As protein: CASSLGQSLEQYF. The chain joins TRBV4-1 to TRBJ2-7, with D perhaps matching TRBD1 (6 bases). CDR1 and CDR2 (germline): MGHRA, YSYEKL. The CDR3 sequence is 13 residues long. V was shortened by 4 bases and J by 6 bases, with 13 bases between the two germline ends.

This sequence joins TRBV7-2 and TRBJ2-5; D possibly corresponds to TRBD2 (7 bases). The CDR3 consists of 15 residues. V was clipped by 2 bases and J by 6 bases, with 16 bases between them. The germline CDR1 and CDR2 sequences are SGHTA and FQGNSA. CDR3 residues: CASSLSAGAGQTQYF. In DNA form, the CDR3 reads TGTGCCAGCAGCTTAAGCGCGGGGGCCGGGCAGACCCAGTACTTC.

This chain joins TRBV2 and TRBJ2-5, with D tentatively TRBD1 (6 bases). Germline V CDR1 and CDR2: SNHLY, FYNNEI. This CDR3 is 14 amino acids long. V was clipped by 2 bases and J by 1 base, with 8 bases between them. CDR3 sequence reads: CASSELGAQETQYF. CDR3 DNA sequence: TGTGCCAGCAGTGAATTGGGGGCCCAAGAGACCCAGTACTTC.

This chain connects TRBV6-6 to TRBJ2-7; no firm D call. V gave up 5 bases and J gave up 1 base, with 12 bases separating them. The CDR3 totals 14 residues. The germline V gene encodes CDR1 MNHNY and CDR2 SVGAGI (reference sequence). The CDR3 DNA reads as TGTGCCAGCAGTAAACGCCTAATTTCCTACGAGCAGTACTTC. Translating it yields CASSKRLISYEQYF.

Details on this clone: Additional DNA sequences in this sample encode the identical CDR3. The rearrangement uses TRBV15 and TRBJ2-1; 7 bases map to TRBD1. Germline CDR1 and CDR2: LNHNV and YYDKDF (reference sequence). This CDR3 spans 16 amino acids. Germline trimming cut 6 bases from V and 0 bases from J; bases unmatched to any gene: 8. CDR3 sequence (DNA): TGTGCCACCAGTAGGCAAGGGACAGACTCCTACAATGAGCAGTTCTTC. This encodes CATSRQGTDSYNEQFF.

This rearrangement joins TRBV5-8 to TRBJ2-1; 14 positions agree with TRBD2. The junction had 7 bases not matched to a gene; V was cut back by 4 bases and J by 10 bases. The CDR3 totals 15 residues. Germline CDR1 reads SGHTS; CDR2 reads YDEGEE. CDR3 in amino acids: CASSHGLAGGLEQFF. The CDR3, as DNA: TGTGCCAGCAGCCACGGACTAGCGGGGGGTCTGGAGCAGTTCTTC. The variable domain in full, completed from reference TRBV5-8 and TRBJ2-1, reads EAGVTQSPTHLIKTRGQQATLRCSPISGHTSVYWYQQALGLGLQFLLWYDEGEERNRGNFPPRFSGRQFPNYSSELNVNALELEDSALYLCASSHGLAGGLEQFFGPGTRLTVL.

This chain uses TRBV30 with TRBJ1-4, with 11 bases lining up with TRBD1. With V trimmed by 2 bases and J by 6 bases, 17 bases remained unmatched. Germline CDR1 reads GTSNPN; CDR2 reads SVGIG (reference sequence). The length of the CDR3 is 19 residues. CDR3 loop: CAWSLRGTGQGAYDEKLFF. The CDR3, as DNA: TGTGCCTGGAGTCTCAGGGGCACCGGACAGGGGGCTTATGATGAAAAACTGTTTTTT. Combining the CDR3 with reference TRBV30 and TRBJ1-4 gives the whole variable domain SQTIHQWPATLVQPVGSPLSLECTVEGTSNPNLYWYRQAAGRGLQLLFYSVGIGQISSEVPQNLSASRPQDRQFILSSKKLLLSDSGFYLCAWSLRGTGQGAYDEKLFFGSGTQLSVL.

This clone was counted between two and nine times. The V and J genes are TRBV18 and TRBJ1-5; 8 bases are a match to TRBD1. Germline lookup yields CDR1 KGHSH and CDR2 LQKENI. The CDR3 sequence is 17 residues long. After removal of 10 bases from V and 5 bases from J, the junction contained 19 bases not matched to a gene. For the CDR3, the DNA is TGTGCCATCCACCCCCGCATTTCAGGGGGCCGGGATCAGCCCCAGCATTTT. Its protein product is CAIHPRISGGRDQPQHF.

The chain employs TRBV7-9 and TRBJ1-2; possible D gene TRBD1, 6 bases. The V gene lost 11 bases and the J gene lost 8 bases, with 24 bases spanning the gap. The CDR3 extends over 14 amino acids. CDR1 and CDR2 (germline): SEHNR, FQNEAQ (reference sequence). The CDR3 DNA reads TGTGCCCTCCCCAGGGAGGGGGTCGCGGGGGGCTACACCTTC. As protein: CALPREGVAGGYTF.

The chain has TRBV10-3 and TRBJ1-4; 9 nucleotides agree with TRBD1. The V gene end was trimmed by 3 bases and the J gene end by 2 bases; junction bases not matched to a gene: 7. The germline V gene has CDR1 ENHRY and CDR2 SYGVKD. The CDR3 is made up of 17 amino acids. CDR3 residues: CAISEGTGKGTNEKLFF. The CDR3 region has the DNA TGTGCCATCAGTGAAGGGACAGGGAAAGGGACTAATGAAAAACTGTTTTTT.

The chain combines TRBV29-1 with TRBJ2-3; 10 bases are shared with TRBD1. There are 13 residues in the CDR3. With 7 bases clipped from V and 1 base from J, the junction kept 2 bases outside the gene matches. Germline CDR1 reads SQVTM; CDR2 reads ANQGSEA. In DNA, the CDR3 is TGCAGCGGGGGGACAGGGGGCACAGATACGCAGTATTTT. As protein: CSGGTGGTDTQYF.

The chain couples TRBV10-3 to TRBJ2-2; 9 nucleotides agree with TRBD1. Germline loops: CDR1 ENHRY, CDR2 SYGVKD. The CDR3 has 14 amino acids. V shed 10 bases and J 3 bases; nucleotides not matched to a gene: 6. The CDR3 loop is CASRDRADTGELFF. In nucleotides, the CDR3 is TGTGCCAGCCGGGACAGGGCTGACACCGGGGAGCTGTTTTTT.

This clone was observed a handful of times. The rearrangement uses TRBV6-5 and TRBJ1-5; 9 bases are a match to TRBD1. Germline CDR1 is MNHEY and CDR2 is SVGAGI. The CDR3 sequence is 15 residues long. V dropped 6 bases and J dropped 0; count of bases not matched to a gene: 3. CDR3 amino acids: CASSRQGDSNQPQHF. The CDR3 DNA follows: TGTGCCAGCAGCAGACAGGGGGATAGCAATCAGCCCCAGCATTTT.

The chain employs TRBV28 and TRBJ1-5; D ambiguous. Trimming cost V 5 bases and J 10 bases, with 12 bases left between them. CDR1 is MDHEN, CDR2 SYDVKM, per germline. This CDR3 is 12 amino acids long. This chain's CDR3 is CASSGERGPQHF. The CDR3 bases are TGTGCCAGCAGTGGGGAGCGCGGCCCCCAGCATTTT.

The chain has TRBV18 and TRBJ1-1; 11 bases agree with TRBD1. V gave up 0 bases and J gave up 10 bases; unmatched junction bases: 4. Germline CDR1 reads KGHSH; CDR2 reads LQKENI. The CDR3 covers 14 residues. CDR3 in DNA: TGTGCCAGCTCACCACCGGGACAGGGGGGACGAGCTTTCTTT. This codes for CASSPPGQGGRAFF.

The chain uses TRBV11-2 and TRBJ2-5, with D possibly being TRBD2 (6 bases). V was cut by 1 base and J by 5 bases, with 8 bases left in between. CDR3 length equals 13 residues. Germline lookup yields CDR1 SGHAT and CDR2 FQNNGV. The CDR3 sequence is CASSLAGVETQYF. CDR3 DNA sequence: TGTGCCAGCAGCTTAGCGGGGGTGGAGACCCAGTACTTC.

V usage is TRBV7-2 and J usage is TRBJ2-1, with 13 bases that match TRBD2. Germline loops: CDR1 SGHTA, CDR2 FQGNSA. The CDR3 has 18 amino acids. The junction had 6 bases not matched to a gene; V was cut back by 4 bases and J by 0 bases. In nucleotides, the CDR3 is TGTGCCAGCAGCTCGACTAGCGGGAGGCCCAGCTCCTACAATGAGCAGTTCTTC. It translates to CASSSTSGRPSSYNEQFF.

The chain has TRBV19 and TRBJ1-6; a possible D gene is TRBD1 (5 bases). CDR1 is LNHDA and CDR2 is SQIVND in the germline V gene (reference sequence). V lost 2 bases, J lost 7 bases, and 9 bases lay in between. CDR3 length equals 14 residues. CDR3 nucleotide sequence: TGTGCCAGTAGTATACGACAGCTCAATTCACCCCTCCACTTT. Protein: CASSIRQLNSPLHF. The whole variable domain, remainder taken from reference TRBV19 and TRBJ1-6, is DGGITQSPKYLFRKEGQNVTLSCEQNLNHDAMYWYRQDPGQGLRLIYYSQIVNDFQKGDIAEGYSVSREKKESFPLTVTSAQKNPTAFYLCASSIRQLNSPLHFGNGTRLTVT.

The chain links TRBV5-6 to TRBJ2-3; 9 bases match TRBD1. The CDR3 spans 17 residues. J was trimmed by 1 base and V by 1 base; bases with no gene match: 7. Looked up from germline, CDR1 is SGHDT and CDR2 is YYEEEE. The CDR3 sequence: CASSLISTGGGTDTQYF. The DNA for the CDR3 is TGTGCCAGCAGCTTGATATCGACAGGGGGGGGCACAGATACGCAGTATTTT.

The rearrangement joins TRBV10-1 to TRBJ1-6; 7 positions match TRBD1. Trimming cost V 4 bases and J 8 bases; bases outside gene matches: 2. The CDR3 runs 13 residues. Germline values: CDR1 WNHNN, CDR2 SYGVQD (reference sequence). CDR3 amino acids: CASSGTGDSPLHF. The CDR3 DNA follows: TGCGCCAGCAGTGGGACAGGTGATTCACCCCTCCACTTT.

V is TRBV5-4 and J is TRBJ1-1; D unresolved. CDR3 size: 15 residues. Per the germline V gene, CDR1 is SGHNT and CDR2 is YYREEE (reference sequence). Trimming took off 4 bases at V and 1 base at J, with 14 bases between the two ends. As DNA, the CDR3 is TGTGCCAGCAGCCTCGGTGGGCTGGGGAACACTGAAGCTTTCTTT. It is translated as CASSLGGLGNTEAFF.